This passage covers 26 T cell receptor beta chains from one sample sequenced in a study of glioma-infiltrating T cells after dendritic cell vaccination. Sequencing used immunoSEQ multiplex PCR; TCRdb keeps in-frame clones, though not all of them. The sample lists tens of thousands of clones, roughly four fifths occurring once. The sequenced sample was blood, obtained before dendritic cell vaccination. Receptor source: a human donor with glioblastoma.

This clone was detected only a few times. The chain has TRBV10-3 and TRBJ2-7, with TRBD1 identical over 9 bases. V lost 2 bases to trimming and J lost 11 bases; unmatched junction nucleotides: 4. This CDR3 is 12 amino acids long. Germline-derived CDR1 and CDR2 are ENHRY and SYGVKD. The CDR3 region is CAISEPGQGKYV. In DNA form, the CDR3 reads TGTGCCATCAGTGAGCCGGGACAGGGAAAGTACGTC.

The chain carries TRBV10-3 and TRBJ2-7; D remains ambiguous. V was clipped by 10 bases and J by 0 bases, with 16 bases between them. Germline assignment: CDR1 ENHRY and CDR2 SYGVKD. The CDR3 length is 14 residues. For the CDR3, the DNA is TGTGCCACCCACGATCCGAGGAGCTCCTACGAGCAGTACTTC. The encoded protein is CATHDPRSSYEQYF.

The rearrangement uses TRBV5-6 and TRBJ2-3, with a weak D call TRBD1 (5 bases). Germline lookup yields CDR1 SGHDT and CDR2 YYEEEE. The CDR3 loop spans 15 amino acids. The germline V and J ends were trimmed by 4 bases and 1 base, with 13 bases remaining between them. The CDR3 region is CASSPFRVGTDTQYF. The CDR3 region has the DNA TGTGCCAGCAGCCCCTTCAGGGTGGGCACAGATACGCAGTATTTT.

This clone showed up just once. The rearrangement uses TRBV7-6 and TRBJ2-7; TRBD1 matches 7 bases. The CDR3 is made up of 14 amino acids. The ends lost 3 bases at V and 0 bases at J; junction bases unmatched: 2. Germline V gene lookup returns CDR1 SGHVS and CDR2 FNYEAQ. CDR3 protein: CASSLGQFSYEQYF. The CDR3 nucleotides are TGTGCCAGCAGCTTGGGACAGTTCTCCTACGAGCAGTACTTC.

The CDR3 sequence: CASSPYWLDTQYF. The CDR3 nucleotides read TGTGCCAGCAGCCCATACTGGTTGGATACGCAGTATTTT. The chain joins TRBV5-4 to TRBJ2-3; D remains ambiguous. The ends were cut back, 4 bases at V and 6 bases at J, with 12 bases in the middle. The CDR3 is made up of 13 amino acids. Germline CDR1 SGHNT, CDR2 YYREEE (reference sequence).

This rearrangement joins TRBV6-5 to TRBJ1-6; D remains unclear. The V end was cut by 8 bases, the J end by 2 bases, with 13 bases between. There are 15 residues in the CDR3. Germline-derived CDR1 and CDR2 are MNHEY and SVGAGI. In DNA form, the CDR3 reads TGTGCCAGCGCCCGGAGGGTTCCCTATAATTCACCCCTCCACTTT. Translation gives CASARRVPYNSPLHF.

The chain uses TRBV5-1 and TRBJ2-6, with D uncertain. Germline CDR1 and CDR2: SGHRS and YFSETQ. V was shortened by 4 bases and J by 0 bases, with 11 bases between the two germline ends. The CDR3 sequence is 16 residues long. The DNA for the CDR3 is TGCGCCAGCAGCCGCGCCGCTTACTCTGGGGCCAACGTCCTGACTTTC. Residues: CASSRAAYSGANVLTF.

The genes are TRBV5-1 and TRBJ1-2, with TRBD1 identical over 11 bases. The CDR3 length is 15 residues. V gave up 3 bases and J gave up 7 bases; unmatched junction bases: 8. The V gene's germline CDR1 is SGHRS and CDR2 YFSETQ. The CDR3 DNA reads as TGCGCCAGCAGCTCGGAAGGACAGGGGGCGCCTGGCTACACCTTC. It is translated as CASSSEGQGAPGYTF.

This chain connects TRBV6-5 to TRBJ2-3; a weak D match, TRBD2 (5 bases). Germline assignment: CDR1 MNHEY and CDR2 SVGAGI. This CDR3 is 15 amino acids long. V was cut by 0 bases and J by 4 bases, with 11 bases left in between. CDR3 nucleotides: TGTGCCAGCAGTTACTCAACTAGTTCGCCAGATACGCAGTATTTT. It codes for CASSYSTSSPDTQYF.

The chain recombines TRBV11-2 with TRBJ2-7, with 11 bases aligning to TRBD2. The CDR3 sequence is 15 residues long. CDR1 SGHAT and CDR2 FQNNGV come from the germline V gene. Trimming removed 5 bases from V and 2 bases from J; junction bases left unmatched: 5. This CDR3 reads CASSPGTSGPYEQYF. The CDR3 DNA reads as TGTGCCAGCAGCCCTGGGACTAGCGGACCCTACGAGCAGTACTTC.

The genes are TRBV2 and TRBJ2-7; a weak D match, TRBD1 (6 bases). From germline, CDR1 is SNHLY and CDR2 FYNNEI. CDR3 length equals 11 residues. V was trimmed by 4 bases and J by 5 bases, leaving 6 bases between them. CDR3 in amino acids: CASSAGDEQYF. In DNA form, the CDR3 reads TGTGCCAGCAGTGCAGGGGACGAGCAGTACTTC.

The table lists this clone with a count of one. J is TRBJ2-1 and V is TRBV11-3, with D perhaps matching TRBD1 (5 bases). V dropped 5 bases and J dropped 9 bases, with 11 bases sitting between them. The germline gives CDR1 SGHNT, CDR2 YENEEA. This CDR3 spans 12 amino acids. The CDR3 DNA reads TGTGCCAGCAGCGGTCAGGGTGGTGAGCAGTTCTTC. Translation: CASSGQGGEQFF.

This chain uses TRBV10-3 with TRBJ2-1, with 7 positions matching TRBD2. The germline V gene encodes CDR1 ENHRY and CDR2 SYGVKD. This CDR3 is 17 amino acids long. Trimming at V came to 0 bases and at J to 2 bases, leaving 7 bases not matched to a gene. The CDR3 coding sequence is TGTGCCATCAGTGAGTCCGGCGGGAGAGAGGCCTACAATGAGCAGTTCTTC. It translates to CAISESGGREAYNEQFF.

The chain has TRBV30 and TRBJ2-3; D is possibly TRBD1 (5 bases). Trimming left V 3 bases short and J 0 bases short, with 10 bases between. This CDR3 region has 14 residues. The germline CDR1 and CDR2 sequences are GTSNPN and SVGIG (reference sequence). CDR3 bases: TGTGCCTGGAGCCCAGCAGGGAGCACAGATACGCAGTATTTT. Residues: CAWSPAGSTDTQYF.

The chain uses TRBV7-3 and TRBJ1-1; 9 bases are a match to TRBD1. Germline CDR1 is SGHTA and CDR2 is FQGTGA. The CDR3 is made up of 14 amino acids. The trim removed 5 bases at V and 4 bases at J, leaving 5 bases unmatched. This chain's CDR3 is CASSPQGAGTEAFF. The CDR3 DNA is TGTGCCAGCAGCCCACAGGGGGCGGGCACTGAAGCTTTCTTT.

V is TRBV7-2 and J is TRBJ2-1; tentative D call: TRBD1 (6 bases). The V and J ends lost 2 bases and 2 bases respectively, with 10 bases between them. Germline-derived CDR1 and CDR2 are SGHTA and FQGNSA. The CDR3 runs to 15 residues. The CDR3 nucleotides read TGTGCCAGCAGCTTATTGGGACACCCCTACAATGAGCAGTTCTTC. Protein: CASSLLGHPYNEQFF.

The V gene is TRBV4-2, the J gene TRBJ2-3; 11 bases match TRBD2. The CDR3 is 16 amino acids. With V trimmed by 1 base and J by 6 bases, 6 bases remained unmatched. Germline V lookup: CDR1 LGHNA, CDR2 YNFKEQ. CDR3 in DNA: TGTGCCAGCAGCCAAGTAACTAGCGGGAGTGGTGATACGCAGTATTTT. Protein sequence: CASSQVTSGSGDTQYF.

The genes are TRBV5-1 and TRBJ2-5; 7 bases are a match to TRBD2. Germline V gene data show CDR1 as SGHRS and CDR2 as YFSETQ. V shed 5 bases, J shed 2 bases, and the junction held 6 bases outside the gene matches. This CDR3 region has 14 residues. The CDR3 DNA reads as TGCGCCAGCAGGATGGGGAGGGAACAAGAGACCCAGTACTTC. It translates to CASRMGREQETQYF.

The genes are TRBV5-1 and TRBJ2-1, with TRBD1 identical over 7 bases. Losses at the gene ends were 2 bases for V and 1 base for J; bases not matched to a gene: 3. CDR1 and CDR2 from the germline V gene are SGHRS and YFSETQ. This CDR3 region has 15 residues. Here the CDR3 reads CASSLQGPSYNEQFF. CDR3 DNA sequence: TGCGCCAGCAGCTTACAGGGGCCTTCCTACAATGAGCAGTTCTTC.

The CDR3: CASSVDRGMEQYF. The CDR3 bases are TGTGCCAGCAGTGTAGACAGGGGGATGGAGCAGTACTTC. J is TRBJ2-5 and V is TRBV6-1; 9 nucleotides match TRBD1. V was clipped by 4 bases and J by 11 bases; unmatched bases: 8. CDR3 size: 13 residues. Germline V gene sequence: CDR1 MNHNS, CDR2 SASEGT.

The genes are TRBV18 and TRBJ1-1; no reliable D call. This CDR3 contains 13 residues. The V end was cut by 3 bases, the J end by 8 bases, with 13 bases between. The germline V gene has CDR1 KGHSH and CDR2 LQKENI. The CDR3 sequence: CASSPPHGGEAFF. CDR3 nucleotide sequence: TGTGCCAGCTCACCCCCCCATGGAGGGGAAGCTTTCTTT.

V and J are TRBV15 and TRBJ2-3; TRBD2 matches at 8 bases. V dropped 0 bases and J dropped 5; count of bases not matched to a gene: 1. The CDR3 is made up of 14 amino acids. CDR1 and CDR2 (germline): LNHNV, YYDKDF (reference sequence). The CDR3 spells CATSREAGVDTQYF. As DNA, the CDR3 is TGTGCCACCAGCAGAGAAGCGGGGGTAGATACGCAGTATTTT.

The rearrangement links TRBV19 to TRBJ2-6; D perhaps matches TRBD1 (6 bases). Germline lookup yields CDR1 LNHDA and CDR2 SQIVND (reference sequence). The CDR3 is 16 residues long. Trimming left V 6 bases short and J 0 bases short, with 12 bases between. The CDR3 nucleotides read TGTGCCAGTAGATTGCAGGGGAACTCTGGGGCCAACGTCCTGACTTTC. Translation gives CASRLQGNSGANVLTF. Supplemented by reference TRBV19 and TRBJ2-6, the full variable domain reads DGGITQSPKYLFRKEGQNVTLSCEQNLNHDAMYWYRQDPGQGLRLIYYSQIVNDFQKGDIAEGYSVSREKKESFPLTVTSAQKNPTAFYLCASRLQGNSGANVLTFGAGSRLTVL.

The genes are TRBV11-2 and TRBJ2-3; possibly TRBD1 for D (6 bases). Trimming removed 6 bases at V and 0 bases at J, with 13 bases between. The CDR3 length is 15 residues. In germline, CDR1 is SGHAT, CDR2 FQNNGV. CDR3 sequence reads: CASRRGQPSTDTQYF. The CDR3 DNA reads as TGTGCCAGCAGAAGAGGACAGCCAAGCACAGATACGCAGTATTTT. Looking up the rest from reference TRBV11-2 and TRBJ2-3 gives the full variable domain: EAGVAQSPRYKIIEKRQSVAFWCNPISGHATLYWYQQILGQGPKLLIQFQNNGVVDDSQLPKDRFSAERLKGVDSTLKIQPAKLEDSAVYLCASRRGQPSTDTQYFGPGTRLTVL.

The chain carries TRBV5-5 and TRBJ1-2; D possibly corresponds to TRBD1 (6 bases). CDR3 length: 12 amino acids. The ends were cut back, 4 bases at V and 6 bases at J, with 10 bases in the middle. The germline CDR1 and CDR2 sequences are SGHKS and YYEKEE (reference sequence). The CDR3 spells CASSHGTNGYTF. CDR3 nucleotide sequence: TGTGCCAGCAGCCACGGGACAAATGGCTACACCTTC.

The chain couples TRBV19 to TRBJ2-1; D may be TRBD1 (5 bases). Trimming cost V 4 bases and J 7 bases, with 14 bases left between them. This CDR3 spans 14 amino acids. Germline V gene sequence: CDR1 LNHDA, CDR2 SQIVND (reference sequence). CDR3 sequence: CASSSGASTNEQFF. The DNA for the CDR3 is TGTGCCAGTAGTAGTGGGGCTTCCACTAATGAGCAGTTCTTC.